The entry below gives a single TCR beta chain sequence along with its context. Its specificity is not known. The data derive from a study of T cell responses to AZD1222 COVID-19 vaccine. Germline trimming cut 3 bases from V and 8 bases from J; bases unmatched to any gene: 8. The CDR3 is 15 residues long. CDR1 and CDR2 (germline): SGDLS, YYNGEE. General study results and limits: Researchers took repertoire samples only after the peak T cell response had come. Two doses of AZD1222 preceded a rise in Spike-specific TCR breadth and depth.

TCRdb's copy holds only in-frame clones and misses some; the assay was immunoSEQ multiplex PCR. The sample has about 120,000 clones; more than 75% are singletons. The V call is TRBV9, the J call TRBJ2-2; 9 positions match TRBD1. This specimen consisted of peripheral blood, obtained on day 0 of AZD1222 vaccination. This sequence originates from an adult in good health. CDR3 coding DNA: TGTGCCAGCAGCGCACCGGGACAGGGTTTTGGGGAGCTGTTTTTT. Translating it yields CASSAPGQGFGELFF.